This TCR beta chain came from a study of shared clonotypes between healthy human individuals. For the study at large: The plates for each donor numbered three CD4 naive, three CD4 memory, two CD8 naive and one CD8 memory.

Points on this clone: Within the sample, other DNA sequences also encode this same CDR3.

Sequencing was performed with immunoSEQ multiplex PCR; in TCRdb, only in-frame clones are kept and a portion is missing. The table includes 2 million to 2.5 million clones, just over 90% detected once. A CD45RA-negative memory subset and a CD45RA+ naive subset were separated from the CD4+ cells. The CDR3 consists of 11 residues. Germline V lookup: CDR1 MDHEN, CDR2 SYDVKM. The germline V and J ends were trimmed by 3 bases and 7 bases, with 4 bases remaining between them. The receptor comes from a young man in good health. Some clones in this sample may be carry-over from other donors' samples. The sequencing input was naive CD4+ T cells from PBMCs. Subset defined: CD45RA+ positively selected. V usage is TRBV28 and J usage is TRBJ1-5; D is unclear. CDR3 DNA sequence: TGTGCCAGCAGTTTTGGGCAGCCCCAGCATTTT. Its protein is CASSFGQPQHF.